This T cell receptor (beta chain) was identified during a study of cytomegalovirus exposure and HLA in healthy donors. In regard to this clone: What it binds is unknown.

Here immunoSEQ multiplex PCR was the method, and the copy in TCRdb shows in-frame clones only, minus some. The sample lists 120,000 to 150,000 clones, about 83% occurring once. Findings and caveats of the study: In vitro data verified three CMV-associated chains as specific for CMV antigens.

CDR1 is ENHRY and CDR2 is SYGVKD in the germline V gene. This CDR3 has 15 residues. Trimming stripped 2 bases from V and 0 bases from J, with 10 bases between. The sample comprised PBMCs. The chain employs TRBV10-3 and TRBJ1-1; D is unclear. The source of this sequence is a woman aged 30 to 39 in good health and CMV-seronegative. CDR3 sequence reads: CAISEVEGLNTEAFF. CDR3 nucleotides: TGTGCCATCAGTGAGGTAGAGGGTTTGAACACTGAAGCTTTCTTT.